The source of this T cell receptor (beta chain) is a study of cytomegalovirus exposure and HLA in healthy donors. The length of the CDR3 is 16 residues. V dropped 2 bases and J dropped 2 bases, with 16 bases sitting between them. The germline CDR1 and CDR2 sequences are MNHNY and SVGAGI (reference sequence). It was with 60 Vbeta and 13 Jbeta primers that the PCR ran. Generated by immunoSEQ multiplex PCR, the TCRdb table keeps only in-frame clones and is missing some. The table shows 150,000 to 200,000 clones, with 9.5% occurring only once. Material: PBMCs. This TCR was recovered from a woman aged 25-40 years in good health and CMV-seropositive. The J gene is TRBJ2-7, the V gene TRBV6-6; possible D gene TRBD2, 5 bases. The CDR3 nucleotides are TGTGCCAGCAGTTACCGCCGGGGTGCATCCCCCTACGAGCAGTACTTC. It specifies CASSYRRGASPYEQYF.